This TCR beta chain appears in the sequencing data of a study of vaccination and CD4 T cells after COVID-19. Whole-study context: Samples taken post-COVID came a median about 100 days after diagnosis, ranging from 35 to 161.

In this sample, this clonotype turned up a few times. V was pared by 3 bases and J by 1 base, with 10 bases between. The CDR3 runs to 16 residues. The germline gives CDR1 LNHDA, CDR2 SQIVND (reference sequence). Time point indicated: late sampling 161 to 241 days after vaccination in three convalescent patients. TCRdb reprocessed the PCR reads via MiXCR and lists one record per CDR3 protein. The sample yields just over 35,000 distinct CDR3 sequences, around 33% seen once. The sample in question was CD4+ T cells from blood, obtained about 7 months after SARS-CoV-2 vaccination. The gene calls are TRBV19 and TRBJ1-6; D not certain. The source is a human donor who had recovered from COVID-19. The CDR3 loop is CASSISVGSYNSPLHF. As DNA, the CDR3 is TGTGCCAGTAGTATTTCCGTCGGATCCTATAATTCACCCCTCCACTTT. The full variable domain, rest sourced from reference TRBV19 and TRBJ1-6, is DGGITQSPKYLFRKEGQNVTLSCEQNLNHDAMYWYRQDPGQGLRLIYYSQIVNDFQKGDIAEGYSVSREKKESFPLTVTSAQKNPTAFYLCASSISVGSYNSPLHFGNGTRLTVT.